This T cell receptor beta chain comes out of a study of early T cells in non-severe SARS-CoV-2 infection. Study in general: Whole-blood bulk RNA, unsorted, was sequenced, and chains were unpaired.

Overall study findings and caveats: The study's VDJdb matching favored anti-spike CD8 responses and missed private and CD4 specificities.

This clonotype occurred a few times. What it binds is not known. Researchers tagged individual cDNA molecules with unique molecular identifiers. Each CDR3 protein gets one entry after TCRdb re-called the 5' RACE reads with MiXCR. The sample lists 60,000 to 65,000 distinct CDR3 sequences, roughly 9% occurring once. From germline, CDR1 is SGHTA and CDR2 FQGNSA. With 1 base removed from V and 5 bases from J, the gap between germline ends came to 13 bases. The CDR3 length is 15 residues. Source: whole blood, taken at baseline. This chain uses TRBV7-2 with TRBJ2-3, with a possible D match to TRBD1 (6 bases). This TCR came from an adult who was a healthcare worker with PCR-confirmed SARS-CoV-2 infection or an uninfected control (not recorded which). The CDR3 sequence is CASSLEHLGGDTQYF. CDR3 sequence (DNA): TGTGCCAGCAGCTTAGAACATTTAGGGGGAGATACGCAGTATTTT.